This T cell receptor beta chain comes out of a study of technical replicates of blood from four donors. In germline, CDR1 is PRHDT, CDR2 FYEKMQ (reference sequence). Trimming cost V 5 bases and J 1 base, with 8 bases left between them. CDR3 length equals 13 residues. Only in-frame clones appear in the TCRdb table, and some are missing; sequencing was by immunoSEQ multiplex PCR. The data hold 65,000 to 80,000 clones, with roughly 97% observed a single time. J is TRBJ2-5 and V is TRBV13; no clear D gene. Sequencing input: T cells isolated from PBMCs. The sequence came from a human donor in good health. The CDR3 bases are TGTGCCAGCAGCCCTCCCTCCCAAGAGACCCAGTACTTC. Encoded protein: CASSPPSQETQYF.